The entry below gives a single T cell receptor beta chain sequence along with its context. This sample is drawn from a study of blood T cell repertoires in COVID-19. The germline V and J ends were trimmed by 2 bases and 0 bases, with 12 bases remaining between them. CDR1 and CDR2 (germline): LNHDA, SQIVND (reference sequence). The CDR3 contains 16 residues. Among Cohort 3 donors, those recovered had two negative PCRs, clearance, or symptom resolution. This table comes from immunoSEQ multiplex PCR, and its TCRdb copy is limited to in-frame clones, with some not included. The table has 290,000 or so clones, roughly nine tenths seen once.

Sequencing input: PBMCs or T cells enriched from blood (not recorded which). The chain uses TRBV19 and TRBJ2-3; no clear D gene. The source is a woman aged 18 to 35 who had recovered from COVID-19. CDR3 protein: CASSIYGLRSTDTQYF. The CDR3 DNA reads TGTGCCAGTAGTATATATGGGCTACGAAGCACAGATACGCAGTATTTT.